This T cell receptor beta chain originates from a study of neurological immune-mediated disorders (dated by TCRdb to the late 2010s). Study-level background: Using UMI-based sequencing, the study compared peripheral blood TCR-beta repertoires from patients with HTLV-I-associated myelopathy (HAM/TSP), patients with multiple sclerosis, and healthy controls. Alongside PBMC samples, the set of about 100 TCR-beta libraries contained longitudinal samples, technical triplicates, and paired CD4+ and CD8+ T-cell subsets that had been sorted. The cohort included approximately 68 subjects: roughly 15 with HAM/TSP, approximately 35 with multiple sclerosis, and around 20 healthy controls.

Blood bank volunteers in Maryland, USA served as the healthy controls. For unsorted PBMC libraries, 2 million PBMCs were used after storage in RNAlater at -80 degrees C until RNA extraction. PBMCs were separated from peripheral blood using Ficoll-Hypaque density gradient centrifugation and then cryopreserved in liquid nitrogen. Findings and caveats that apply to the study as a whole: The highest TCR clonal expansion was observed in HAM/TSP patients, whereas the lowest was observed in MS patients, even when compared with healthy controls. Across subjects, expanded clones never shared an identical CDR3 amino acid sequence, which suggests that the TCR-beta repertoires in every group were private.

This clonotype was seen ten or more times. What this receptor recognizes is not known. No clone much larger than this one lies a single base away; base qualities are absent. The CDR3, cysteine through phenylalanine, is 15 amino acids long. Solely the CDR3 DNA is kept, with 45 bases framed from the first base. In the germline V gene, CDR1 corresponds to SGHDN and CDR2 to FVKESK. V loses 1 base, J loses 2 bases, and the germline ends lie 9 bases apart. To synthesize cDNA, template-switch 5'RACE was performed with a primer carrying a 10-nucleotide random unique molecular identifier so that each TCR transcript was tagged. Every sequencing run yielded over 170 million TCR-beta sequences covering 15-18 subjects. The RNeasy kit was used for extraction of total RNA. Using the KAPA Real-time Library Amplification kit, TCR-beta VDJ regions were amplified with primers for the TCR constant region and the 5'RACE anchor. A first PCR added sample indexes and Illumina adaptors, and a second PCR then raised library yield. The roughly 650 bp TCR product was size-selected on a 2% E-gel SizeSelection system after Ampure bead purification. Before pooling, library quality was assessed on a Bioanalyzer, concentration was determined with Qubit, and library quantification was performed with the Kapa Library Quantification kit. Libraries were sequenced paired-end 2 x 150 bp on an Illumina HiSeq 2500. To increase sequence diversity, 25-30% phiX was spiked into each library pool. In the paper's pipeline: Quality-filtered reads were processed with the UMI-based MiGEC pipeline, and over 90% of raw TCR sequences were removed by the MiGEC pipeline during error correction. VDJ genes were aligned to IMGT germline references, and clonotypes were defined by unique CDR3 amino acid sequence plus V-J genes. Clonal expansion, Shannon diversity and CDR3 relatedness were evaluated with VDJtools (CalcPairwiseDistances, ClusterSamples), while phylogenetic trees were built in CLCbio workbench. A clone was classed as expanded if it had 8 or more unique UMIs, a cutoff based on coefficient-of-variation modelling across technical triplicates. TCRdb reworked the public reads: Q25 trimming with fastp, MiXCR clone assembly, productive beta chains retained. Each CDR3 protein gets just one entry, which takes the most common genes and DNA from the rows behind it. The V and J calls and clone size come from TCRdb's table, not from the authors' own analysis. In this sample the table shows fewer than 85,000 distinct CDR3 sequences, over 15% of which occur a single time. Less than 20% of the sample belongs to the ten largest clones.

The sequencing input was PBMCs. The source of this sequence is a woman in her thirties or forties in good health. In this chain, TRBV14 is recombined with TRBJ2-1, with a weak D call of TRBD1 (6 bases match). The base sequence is TGTGCCAGCAGCCAAGGGAAGGGGGCCTACAATGAGCAGTTCTTC. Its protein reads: CASSQGKGAYNEQFF.